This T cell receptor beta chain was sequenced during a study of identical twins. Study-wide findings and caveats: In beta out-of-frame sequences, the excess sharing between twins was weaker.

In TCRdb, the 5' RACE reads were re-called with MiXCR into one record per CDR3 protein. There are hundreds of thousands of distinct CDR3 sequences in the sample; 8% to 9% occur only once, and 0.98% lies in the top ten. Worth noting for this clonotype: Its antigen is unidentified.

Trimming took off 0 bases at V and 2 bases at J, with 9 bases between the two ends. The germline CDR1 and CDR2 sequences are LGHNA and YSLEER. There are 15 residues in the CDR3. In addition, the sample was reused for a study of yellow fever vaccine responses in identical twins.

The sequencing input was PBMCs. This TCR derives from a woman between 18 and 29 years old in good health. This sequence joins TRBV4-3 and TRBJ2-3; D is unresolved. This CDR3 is CASSQDGPATDTQYF. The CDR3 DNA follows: TGCGCCAGCAGCCAAGATGGCCCAGCCACAGATACGCAGTATTTT.